These T cell receptor beta chains were read from a single sample in a study of CD8+CD57+ T cells in acquired aplastic anemia. TCRdb re-called the reads through MiXCR, storing one row per CDR3 protein. The repertoire has fewer than 150,000 distinct CDR3 sequences, around 46% of them found once; the top ten carry 2% to 3%. Sequencing was carried out using sorted CD4+, CD8+, or CD8+CD57+ T cells (not recorded which) from PBMCs. Receptor source: a human donor in good health, serving as a control. CDR3s include the opening cysteine and the closing phenylalanine or tryptophan. The order of the fields is J gene, D gene, clone size, V gene, CDR3 DNA, CDR3 protein. The D gene is left open where the match is weak. Size values are once, few and many counts, or a class for expanded clones, and some rows have none.

TRBJ1-4,.,.,TRBV15,TGTGCCACCAGCAGTTACAAGGTCGCGGAAACAACTAATGAAAAACTGTTTTTT,CATSSYKVAETTNEKLFF
TRBJ1-5,.,.,TRBV19,TGTGCCAGTAGTACCCTTAAACAGGTAGCGGCTCAGCCCCAGCATTTT,CASSTLKQVAAQPQHF
TRBJ1-6,TRBD1,.,TRBV7-9,TGTGCCAGCAGCCAGGGGGGACAGGGGTGCACACCCCTCCACTTT,CASSQGGQGCTPLHF
TRBJ2-5,TRBD1,.,TRBV11-2,TGTGCCAGCAGCTCCCGGGACAGGGGACAAGAGACCCAGTACTTC,CASSSRDRGQETQYF
TRBJ2-2,.,.,TRBV21-1,TGTGCCAGCAGCACCCGAGGGACTAGCGGGGCCTACCGGGCCACCGGGGAGCTGTTTTTT,CASSTRGTSGAYRATGELFF
TRBJ2-7,.,many,TRBV10-3,TGTGCCATCAGGGACGCCTTAGCCCCCAGCTCCTACGAGCAGTACTTC,CAIRDALAPSSYEQYF
TRBJ2-3,TRBD2,many,TRBV12-3/TRBV12-4,TGTGCCAGCAGCCCCGGGACTAGCGGGGGTGGGCAGTATTTT,CASSPGTSGGGQYF
TRBJ1-1,.,.,TRBV5-4,TGTGCCAGCAGCTTTAACGGTATGCAAACTGAAGCTTTCTTT,CASSFNGMQTEAFF
TRBJ2-7,TRBD1,.,TRBV29-1,TGCAGCGTAGGACAGGGAACTACCGAGCAGTACTTC,CSVGQGTTEQYF
TRBJ1-2,.,.,TRBV27,TGTGCCAGTCCTCTCTCAGGGGTTGGCTACACCTTC,CASPLSGVGYTF
TRBJ1-1,TRBD1,.,TRBV9,TGTGCCAGCAGCTGGGACAGTAACACTGAAGCTTTCTTT,CASSWDSNTEAFF
TRBJ1-1,.,many,TRBV5-1,TGCGCCAGCAGCTTGGCCCCGGGGGTAGGAACTGAAGCTTTCTTT,CASSLAPGVGTEAFF
TRBJ2-5,.,.,TRBV29-1,TGCAGCGTCATTGAATCAGGAGAGACCCAGTACTTC,CSVIESGETQYF
TRBJ1-1,.,.,TRBV2,TGTGCCAGCTGCGCCGAAAGCAGGAACACTGAAGCTTTCTTT,CASCAESRNTEAFF
TRBJ1-1,.,.,TRBV19,TGTGCCAGTAGACCCGGGACGTTAGAAGCTTTCTTT,CASRPGTLEAFF
TRBJ2-1,TRBD1,.,TRBV29-1,TGCAGCGTATTACCGGGACAGGTCCGGGGTGAGCAGTTCTTC,CSVLPGQVRGEQFF
TRBJ1-2,.,few,TRBV7-9,TGTGCCAGCAGCTTAGTGCACTATGGCTACACCTTC,CASSLVHYGYTF
TRBJ1-1,.,.,TRBV12-3/TRBV12-4,TGTGCCAGCTCGAACGATTTCATGCAAGCTTTCTTT,CASSNDFMQAFF
TRBJ1-1,TRBD1,many,TRBV27,TGTGCCAGCAGTTGGCAGGGGGGAAACACTGAAGCTTTCTTT,CASSWQGGNTEAFF
TRBJ1-6,.,.,TRBV7-9,TGTGCCAGCAGTGAAAGGGGGAATTCACCCCTCCACTTT,CASSERGNSPLHF
TRBJ2-2,.,many,TRBV2,TGTGCCAGCAGTGAAGCCTGGGGCCGCTACGGGGAGCTGTTTTTT,CASSEAWGRYGELFF
TRBJ2-3,.,.,TRBV15,TGTGCCACCAGCAGAGAGTGGGGATACACAGATACGCAGTATTTT,CATSREWGYTDTQYF
TRBJ2-7,.,.,TRBV7-2,TGTGCCAGCAGCATTTCAGGTAGTGGCTACGAGCAGTACTTC,CASSISGSGYEQYF
TRBJ1-2,.,.,TRBV12-3/TRBV12-4,TGTGCCAGCAGTACGCTGACGGGCACTGGCTACACCTTC,CASSTLTGTGYTF
TRBJ1-1,TRBD1,many,TRBV4-1,TGCGCCAGCAGCCAGAGGGGTAAGGGGGCTGTTGAAGCTTTCTTT,CASSQRGKGAVEAFF
TRBJ1-3,TRBD1,.,TRBV15,TGTGCCACCAGCGACAGGGGCTCTGGAAACACCATATATTTT,CATSDRGSGNTIYF
TRBJ1-2,TRBD1,many,TRBV7-3,TGTGCCAGCAGCTTAGACGGACAGGTCTATGGCTACACCTTC,CASSLDGQVYGYTF
TRBJ1-1,.,many,TRBV10-3,TGTGCCATCAGTGAGAGGCAGGGGCCTGAAGCTTTCTTT,CAISERQGPEAFF
TRBJ1-3,.,many,TRBV7-3,TGTGCCAGCAGTCCGGGGGGCAGCTCTGGAAACACCATATATTTT,CASSPGGSSGNTIYF
TRBJ2-7,.,.,TRBV2,TGTGCCAGCAGTGGACAGTACGAGCAGTACTTC,CASSGQYEQYF